The 19 T cell receptor beta chains presented below share a single source sample, sequenced in a study of blood T cells in healthy people across ages. A J-beta primer mix and a sample-barcoded 5' primer were used in a second PCR of roughly 6 to 12 cycles. One entry per CDR3 protein results from TCRdb running MiXCR on the 5' RACE reads. This sample has over 700,000 distinct CDR3 sequences; around 25% occur once, and the top ten carry just under 9.5%. Another study also made use of these data, one on T cells of mothers and their children.

The specimen sequenced was blood. Source of these receptors: a boy aged 5 to 17 in good health.

This clonotype was counted a few times. The V gene is TRBV6-2 or TRBV6-3, the J gene TRBJ1-1; D perhaps matches TRBD1 (5 bases). CDR1 and CDR2 (germline): MNHEY, SVGEGT. Trimming shortened V by 10 bases and J by 0 bases, and 9 bases separated the two germline ends. This CDR3 comprises 12 residues. CDR3 sequence: CATKGMNTEAFF. The CDR3 coding sequence is TGTGCCACGAAGGGGATGAACACTGAAGCTTTCTTT.

The J gene is TRBJ2-5, the V gene TRBV20-1, with a tentative D call TRBD1 (8 bases). TRBJ2-7 matches the DNA end more closely, so the J call is doubtful. This CDR3 is 14 amino acids long. Germline V lookup: CDR1 DFQATT, CDR2 SNEGSKA (reference sequence). The CDR3 DNA follows: TGCAGTGCTCTACAGGGGGGGTCCTCCTACGAGCAGTACTTC. This codes for CSALQGGSSYEQYF.

V usage is TRBV12-3 or TRBV12-4 and J usage is TRBJ2-5; 9 nucleotides align to TRBD2. The closer fit of TRBJ2-1 to the DNA end suggests the J call may be wrong. CDR3 length equals 15 residues. The CDR3: CASSSATSGHNEQFF. In DNA form, the CDR3 reads TGTGCCAGCAGTTCCGCGACTAGCGGTCACAATGAGCAGTTCTTC.

This clonotype has a handful of counts. At one boundary the junction diverges from the germline segment, which might be a read error. V is TRBV3-1 and J is TRBJ2-5, with D possibly TRBD2 on 7 matching bases. The CDR3 sequence is 14 residues long. The germline V gene has CDR1 LGHDT and CDR2 YNNKEL (reference sequence). The DNA of the CDR3 is TGTGCCAGCAGCCAAGGGCTAGGGGGGGAGACTCAGTACTTC. It encodes CASSQGLGGETQYF.

In this sample, this clonotype turned up a few times. The gene calls are TRBV20-1 and TRBJ1-4, with D uncertain. Per the germline V gene, CDR1 is DFQATT and CDR2 is SNEGSKA (reference sequence). Trimming pared 4 bases from V and 6 bases from J, leaving 15 bases between. The CDR3 loop spans 14 amino acids. CDR3 in amino acids: CSAIRGAWHEKLFF. In nucleotides, the CDR3 is TGCAGTGCTATTCGGGGAGCTTGGCATGAAAAACTGTTTTTT.

The CDR3: CASSSQDTLNTEAFF. CDR3 bases: TGTGCCAGCAGTTCCCAGGACACCTTGAACACTGAAGCTTTCTTT. The V and J genes are TRBV12-3 or TRBV12-4 and TRBJ1-1; tentatively, D is TRBD1 (5 bases). The CDR3 consists of 15 residues. The V gene lost 4 bases and the J gene lost 0 bases, with 12 bases spanning the gap.

This clonotype was seen a few times. One junction end does not reproduce the germline sequence, and a read error may be involved. V gene TRBV27 combines with J gene TRBJ2-7; tentatively, D is TRBD1 (5 bases). The germline gives CDR1 MNHEY, CDR2 SMNVEV (reference sequence). This CDR3 region has 14 residues. CDR3 bases: TGTGCCAGCAGTTCTACCGACAGATTTTACGAGCAGTGCTTC. This encodes CASSSTDRFYEQCF.

The chain carries TRBV7-2 and TRBJ2-5; D might be TRBD1 (5 bases). Trimming cost V 5 bases and J 7 bases, with 14 bases left between them. The length of the CDR3 is 13 residues. The V gene's germline CDR1 is SGHTA and CDR2 FQGNSA. The CDR3 coding sequence is TGTGCCAGCAGCACGGACACCCCGGGGACCCAGTACTTC. It is translated as CASSTDTPGTQYF.

This clonotype was detected only a few times. The rearrangement links TRBV28 to TRBJ1-3; D is unclear. In germline, CDR1 is MDHEN, CDR2 SYDVKM. The CDR3 extends over 14 amino acids. The germline V and J ends were trimmed by 2 bases and 4 bases, with 9 bases remaining between them. The DNA of the CDR3 is TGTGCCAGCAGTTTAAGGGATAGGGGAAACACCATATATTTT. Translation gives CASSLRDRGNTIYF.

The chain links TRBV12-5 to TRBJ2-1; TRBD2 agrees at 10 bases. CDR3 size: 14 residues. Trimming at V came to 6 bases and at J to 6 bases, leaving 5 bases not matched to a gene. The germline gives CDR1 LGHNT, CDR2 FRNRAP. In DNA, the CDR3 is TGTGCTAGTGGCTTAGCGGGAGGAAGCAATGAGCAGTTCTTC. Its translation is CASGLAGGSNEQFF.

The chain has TRBV27 and TRBJ1-2; no clear D gene. There are 13 residues in the CDR3. Trimming left V 0 bases short and J 6 bases short, with 8 bases between. The germline V gene has CDR1 MNHEY and CDR2 SMNVEV (reference sequence). The CDR3, as DNA: TGTGCCAGCAGTTTATCGCTAGAAAATGGCTACACCTTC. As protein: CASSLSLENGYTF.

The chain combines TRBV20-1 with TRBJ2-1; no clear D gene. The length of the CDR3 is 15 residues. The germline V gene encodes CDR1 DFQATT and CDR2 SNEGSKA (reference sequence). The CDR3 region has the DNA TGCAGCGCTCCCCTAAAGGACCGCTCCTACAATGAGCAGTTCTTC. It specifies CSAPLKDRSYNEQFF.

The chain joins TRBV29-1 to TRBJ2-5; 7 positions agree with TRBD1. V lost 7 bases, J lost 2 bases, and 10 bases stayed unmatched. The CDR3 spans 14 residues. Looked up from germline, CDR1 is SQVTM and CDR2 is ANQGSEA. The CDR3 DNA is TGCAGCGCTACCCCGGGGACAGTGCAAGAGACCCAGTACTTC. It is translated as CSATPGTVQETQYF.

The table lists this clonotype with a few counts. The V gene is TRBV7-6, the J gene TRBJ1-1, with TRBD1 matching 7 bases. Per the germline V gene, CDR1 is SGHVS and CDR2 is FNYEAQ. V shed 5 bases and J 1 base; nucleotides not matched to a gene: 10. This CDR3 is built from 16 residues. The CDR3 sequence: CASSPPGGAENTEAFF. The CDR3 coding sequence is TGTGCCAGCAGCCCGCCAGGGGGGGCGGAGAACACTGAAGCTTTCTTT.

The CDR3 region has the DNA TGTGCCAGCAGTGACGACTGGAACAATGAGCAGTTCTTC. Amino acid sequence: CASSDDWNNEQFF. The chain combines TRBV2 with TRBJ2-1; D gene uncertain. CDR1 is SNHLY and CDR2 is FYNNEI in the germline V gene. The CDR3 spans 13 residues. The V and J ends lost 3 bases and 5 bases respectively, with 8 bases between them.

In this sample, this clonotype turned up a few times. The rearrangement uses TRBV7-8 and TRBJ2-2; 7 bases align to TRBD2. This CDR3 has 12 amino acids. J gave up 9 bases and V 7 bases, and 5 bases lay outside the gene matches. Per germline, CDR1 SGHVS and CDR2 FQNEAQ. The CDR3 DNA is TGTGCCAGCACCCGGGGGGACCGGGAGCTGTTTTTT. This codes for CASTRGDRELFF.

This CDR3 reads CASSQVTGNQPQHF. The CDR3 DNA sequence: TGTGCCAGCAGCCAAGTGACAGGCAATCAGCCCCAGCATTTT. The rearrangement links TRBV4-2 to TRBJ1-5; perhaps TRBD1 as D (5 bases). The V gene lost 1 base and the J gene lost 2 bases, with 6 bases spanning the gap. This CDR3 has 14 amino acids. Looked up from germline, CDR1 is LGHNA and CDR2 is YNFKEQ.

This clonotype appeared a few times. The chain employs TRBV9 and TRBJ2-5; D might be TRBD1 (8 bases). The germline V gene encodes CDR1 SGDLS and CDR2 YYNGEE. This CDR3 has 14 amino acids. With 3 bases removed from V and 2 bases from J, the gap between germline ends came to 11 bases. The CDR3 region is CASSEQGGQETQYF. CDR3 coding DNA: TGTGCCAGCAGCGAACAGGGGGGGCAAGAGACCCAGTACTTC.

This rearrangement joins TRBV4-2 to TRBJ2-2; D uncertain. This CDR3 has 14 amino acids. Trimming shortened V by 1 base and J by 5 bases, and 8 bases separated the two germline ends. CDR1 is LGHNA and CDR2 is YNFKEQ in the germline V gene. The CDR3 bases are TGTGCCAGCAGCCAAGCCCTAGATACCGGGGAGCTGTTTTTT. Its protein product is CASSQALDTGELFF.